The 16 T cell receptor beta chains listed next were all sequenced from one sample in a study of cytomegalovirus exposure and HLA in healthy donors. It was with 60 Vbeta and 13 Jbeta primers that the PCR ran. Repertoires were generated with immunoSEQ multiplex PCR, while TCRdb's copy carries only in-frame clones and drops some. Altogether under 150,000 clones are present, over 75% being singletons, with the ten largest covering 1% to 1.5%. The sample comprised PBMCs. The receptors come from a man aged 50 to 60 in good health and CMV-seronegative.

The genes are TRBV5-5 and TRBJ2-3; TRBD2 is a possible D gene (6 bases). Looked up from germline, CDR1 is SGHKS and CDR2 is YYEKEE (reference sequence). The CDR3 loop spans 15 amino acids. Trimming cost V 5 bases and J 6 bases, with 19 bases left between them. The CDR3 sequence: CASSFQPQREDTQYF. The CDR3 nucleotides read TGTGCCAGCAGTTTTCAACCTCAACGGGAGGATACGCAGTATTTT.

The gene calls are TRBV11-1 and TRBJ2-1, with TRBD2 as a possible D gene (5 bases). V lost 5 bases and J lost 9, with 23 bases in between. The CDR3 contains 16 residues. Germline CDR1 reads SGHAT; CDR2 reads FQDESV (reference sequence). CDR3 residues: CASSPGYSGVRGEQFF. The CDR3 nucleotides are TGTGCCAGCAGCCCCGGATACAGTGGGGTCCGGGGTGAGCAGTTCTTC.

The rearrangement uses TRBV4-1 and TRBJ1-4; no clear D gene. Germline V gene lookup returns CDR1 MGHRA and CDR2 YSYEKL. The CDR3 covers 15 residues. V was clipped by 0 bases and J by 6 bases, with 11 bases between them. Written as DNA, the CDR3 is TGCGCCAGCAGCCAAGAGAGGTACGGTTATGAAAAACTGTTTTTT. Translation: CASSQERYGYEKLFF.

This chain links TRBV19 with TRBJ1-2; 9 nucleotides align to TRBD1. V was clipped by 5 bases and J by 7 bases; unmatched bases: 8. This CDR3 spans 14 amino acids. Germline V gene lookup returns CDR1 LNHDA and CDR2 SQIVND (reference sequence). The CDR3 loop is CASSASRDRAGYTF. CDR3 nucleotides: TGTGCCAGTAGTGCTTCCCGGGACAGGGCTGGCTACACCTTC.

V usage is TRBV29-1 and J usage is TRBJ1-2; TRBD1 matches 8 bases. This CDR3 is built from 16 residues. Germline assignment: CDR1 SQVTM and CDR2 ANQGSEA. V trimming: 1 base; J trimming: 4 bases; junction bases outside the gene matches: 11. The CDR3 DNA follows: TGCAGCGTTGAAGGAGGGCAGGGGGCCTACTCCTATGGCTACACCTTC. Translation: CSVEGGQGAYSYGYTF.

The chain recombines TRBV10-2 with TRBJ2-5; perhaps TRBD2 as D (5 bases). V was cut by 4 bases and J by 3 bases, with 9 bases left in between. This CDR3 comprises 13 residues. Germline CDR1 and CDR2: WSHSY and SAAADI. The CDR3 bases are TGCGCCAGCAGTGTTCGAGGGAAAGAGACCCAGTACTTC. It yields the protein CASSVRGKETQYF.

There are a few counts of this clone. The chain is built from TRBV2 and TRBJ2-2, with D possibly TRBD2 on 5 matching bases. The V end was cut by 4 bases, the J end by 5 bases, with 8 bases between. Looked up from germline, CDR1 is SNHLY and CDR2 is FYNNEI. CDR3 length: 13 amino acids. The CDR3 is CASSGTVTGELFF. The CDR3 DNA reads TGTGCCAGCAGTGGGACTGTAACCGGGGAGCTGTTTTTT. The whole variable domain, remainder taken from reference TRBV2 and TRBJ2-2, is EPEVTQTPSHQVTQMGQEVILRCVPISNHLYFYWYRQILGQKVEFLVSFYNNEISEKSEIFDDQFSVERPDGSNFTLKIRSTKLEDSAMYFCASSGTVTGELFFGEGSRLTVL.

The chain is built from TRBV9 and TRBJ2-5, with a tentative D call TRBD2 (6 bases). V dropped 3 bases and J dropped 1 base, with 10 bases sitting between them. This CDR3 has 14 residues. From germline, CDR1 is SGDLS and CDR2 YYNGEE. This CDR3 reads CASSAGGIQETQYF. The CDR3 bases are TGTGCCAGCAGCGCCGGAGGGATCCAAGAGACCCAGTACTTC.

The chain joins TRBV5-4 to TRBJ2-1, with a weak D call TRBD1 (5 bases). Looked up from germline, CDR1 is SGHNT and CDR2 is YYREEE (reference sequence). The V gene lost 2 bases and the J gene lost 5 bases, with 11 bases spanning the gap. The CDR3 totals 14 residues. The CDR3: CASSLQQGHNEQFF. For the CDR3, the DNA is TGTGCCAGCAGCTTACAGCAGGGCCACAATGAGCAGTTCTTC.

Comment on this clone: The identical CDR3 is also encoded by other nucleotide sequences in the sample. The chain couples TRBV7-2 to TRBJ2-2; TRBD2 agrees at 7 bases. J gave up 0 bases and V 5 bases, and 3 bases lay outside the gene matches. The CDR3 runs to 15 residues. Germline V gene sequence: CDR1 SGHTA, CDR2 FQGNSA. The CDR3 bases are TGTGCCAGCAGCCCAAGCGGGGCGAACACCGGGGAGCTGTTTTTT. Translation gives CASSPSGANTGELFF.

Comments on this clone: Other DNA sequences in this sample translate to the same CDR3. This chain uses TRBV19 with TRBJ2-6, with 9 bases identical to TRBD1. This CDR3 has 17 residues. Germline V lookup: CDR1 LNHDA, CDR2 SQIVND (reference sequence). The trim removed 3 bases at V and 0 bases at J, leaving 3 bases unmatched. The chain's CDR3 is CASSIGTGSSGANVLTF. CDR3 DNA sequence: TGTGCCAGTAGTATTGGGACAGGGAGCTCTGGGGCCAACGTCCTGACTTTC.

Written as DNA, the CDR3 is TGTGCCAGTAGTATTCTAGCGGGTCGCTCCTACAATGAGCAGTTCTTC. Its translation is CASSILAGRSYNEQFF. The V call is TRBV19, the J call TRBJ2-1; 8 bases are shared with TRBD2. This CDR3 region has 16 residues. The ends lost 3 bases at V and 0 bases at J; junction bases unmatched: 4. Germline V gene sequence: CDR1 LNHDA, CDR2 SQIVND (reference sequence).

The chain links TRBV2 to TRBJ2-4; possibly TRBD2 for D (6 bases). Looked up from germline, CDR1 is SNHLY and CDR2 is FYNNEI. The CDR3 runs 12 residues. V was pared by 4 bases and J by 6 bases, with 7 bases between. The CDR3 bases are TGTGCCAGCAGTGGGGGGGTAAACATTCAGTACTTC. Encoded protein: CASSGGVNIQYF.

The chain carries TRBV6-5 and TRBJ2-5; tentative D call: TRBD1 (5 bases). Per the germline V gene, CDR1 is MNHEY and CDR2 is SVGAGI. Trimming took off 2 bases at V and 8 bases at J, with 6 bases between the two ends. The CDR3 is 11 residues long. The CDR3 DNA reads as TGTGCCAGCAGTTACCAGGGCACCCAGTACTTC. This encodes CASSYQGTQYF.

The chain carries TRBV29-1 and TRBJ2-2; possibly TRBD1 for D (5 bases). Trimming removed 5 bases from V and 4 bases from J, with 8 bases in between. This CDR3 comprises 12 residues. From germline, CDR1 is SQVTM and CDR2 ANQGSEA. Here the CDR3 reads CSVRGATGELFF. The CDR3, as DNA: TGCAGCGTTAGGGGCGCCACCGGGGAGCTGTTTTTT.

The CDR3: CASSPLAGVSNTGELFF. DNA for the CDR3: TGTGCCAGCAGCCCACTAGCGGGAGTAAGTAACACCGGGGAGCTGTTTTTT. The chain links TRBV9 to TRBJ2-2; 11 nucleotides align to TRBD2. V trimming: 4 bases; J trimming: 2 bases; junction bases outside the gene matches: 7. Germline CDR1 and CDR2: SGDLS and YYNGEE. The CDR3 covers 17 residues.